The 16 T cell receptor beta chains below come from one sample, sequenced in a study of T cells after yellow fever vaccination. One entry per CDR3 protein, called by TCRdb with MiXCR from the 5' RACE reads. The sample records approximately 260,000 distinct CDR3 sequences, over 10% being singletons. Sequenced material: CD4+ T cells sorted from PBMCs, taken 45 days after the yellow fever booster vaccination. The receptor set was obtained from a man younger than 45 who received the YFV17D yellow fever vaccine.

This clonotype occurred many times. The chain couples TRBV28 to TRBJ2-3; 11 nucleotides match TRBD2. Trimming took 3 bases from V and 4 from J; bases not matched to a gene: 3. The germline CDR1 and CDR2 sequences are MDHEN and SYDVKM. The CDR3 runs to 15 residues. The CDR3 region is CASSLLAGGPDTQYF. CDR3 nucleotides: TGTGCCAGCAGTTTGCTAGCGGGAGGCCCAGATACGCAGTATTTT.

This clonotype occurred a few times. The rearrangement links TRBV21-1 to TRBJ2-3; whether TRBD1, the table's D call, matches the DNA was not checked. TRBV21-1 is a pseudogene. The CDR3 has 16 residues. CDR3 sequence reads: CASSKADRVVADTQYF. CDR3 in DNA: TGTGCCAGCAGCAAAGCCGACAGGGTAGTCGCAGATACGCAGTATTTT.

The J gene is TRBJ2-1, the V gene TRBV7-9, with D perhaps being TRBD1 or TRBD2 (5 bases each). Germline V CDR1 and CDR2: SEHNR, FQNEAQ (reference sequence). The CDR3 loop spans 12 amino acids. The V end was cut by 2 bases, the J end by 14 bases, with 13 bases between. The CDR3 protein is CASSLLGTKEFF. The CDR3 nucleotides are TGTGCCAGCAGCTTATTGGGGACGAAGGAGTTCTTC.

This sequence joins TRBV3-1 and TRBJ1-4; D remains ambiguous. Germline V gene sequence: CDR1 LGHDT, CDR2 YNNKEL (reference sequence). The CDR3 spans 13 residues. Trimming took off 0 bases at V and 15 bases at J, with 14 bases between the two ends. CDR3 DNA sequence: TGTGCCAGCAGCCAAGATTTGACAAGCGAAGTGTTTTTT. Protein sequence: CASSQDLTSEVFF.

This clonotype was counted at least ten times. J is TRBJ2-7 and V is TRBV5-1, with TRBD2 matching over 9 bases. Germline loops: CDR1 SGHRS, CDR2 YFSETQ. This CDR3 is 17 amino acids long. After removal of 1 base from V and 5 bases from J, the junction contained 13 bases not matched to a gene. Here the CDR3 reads CASSLRGAGGPIDEQYF. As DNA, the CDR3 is TGCGCCAGCAGCTTGAGGGGGGCGGGAGGGCCAATCGACGAGCAGTACTTC.

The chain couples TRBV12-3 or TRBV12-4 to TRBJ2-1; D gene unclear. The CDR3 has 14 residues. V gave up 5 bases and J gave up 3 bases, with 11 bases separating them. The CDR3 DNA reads TGTGCCAGCAGTCCCTCCAGCGACTACAATGAGCAGTTCTTC. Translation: CASSPSSDYNEQFF.

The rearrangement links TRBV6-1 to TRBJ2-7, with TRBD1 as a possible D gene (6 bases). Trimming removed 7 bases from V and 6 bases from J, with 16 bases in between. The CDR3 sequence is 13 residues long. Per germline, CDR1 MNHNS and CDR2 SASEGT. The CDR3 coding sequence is TGTGCCAGCACCGCCTATTCCAGGGGCGAGCAGTACTTC. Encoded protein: CASTAYSRGEQYF.

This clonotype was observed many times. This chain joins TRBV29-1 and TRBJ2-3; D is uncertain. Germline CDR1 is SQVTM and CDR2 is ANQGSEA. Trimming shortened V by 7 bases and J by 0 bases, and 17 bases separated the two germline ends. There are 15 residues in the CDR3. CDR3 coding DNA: TGCAGCGCCCGACCAAACTCGGCTAGCACAGATACGCAGTATTTT. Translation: CSARPNSASTDTQYF.

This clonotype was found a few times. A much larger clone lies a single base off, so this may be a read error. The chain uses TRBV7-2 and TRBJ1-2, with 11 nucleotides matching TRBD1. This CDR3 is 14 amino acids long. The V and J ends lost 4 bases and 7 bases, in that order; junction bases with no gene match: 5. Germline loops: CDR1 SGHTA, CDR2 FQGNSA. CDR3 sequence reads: CASSSRDRGSGYTF. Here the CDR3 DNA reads TGTGCCAGCAGCTCCCGGGACAGGGGGTCTGGCTACACCTTC.

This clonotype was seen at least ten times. CDR3 amino acids: CASSLTAKNIQYF. Written as DNA, the CDR3 is TGTGCCAGCAGTTTAACGGCCAAAAACATTCAGTACTTC. J is TRBJ2-4 and V is TRBV27, with unresolved D. From germline, CDR1 is MNHEY and CDR2 SMNVEV (reference sequence). V shed 2 bases and J shed 1 base, with 3 bases lying between them. CDR3 size: 13 residues.

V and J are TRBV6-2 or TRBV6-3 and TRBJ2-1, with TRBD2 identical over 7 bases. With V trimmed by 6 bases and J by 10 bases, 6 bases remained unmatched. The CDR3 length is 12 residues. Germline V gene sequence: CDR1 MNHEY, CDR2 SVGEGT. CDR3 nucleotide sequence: TGTGCCAGCAGACCCGCGGGACTAGAGCAGTTCTTC. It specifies CASRPAGLEQFF.

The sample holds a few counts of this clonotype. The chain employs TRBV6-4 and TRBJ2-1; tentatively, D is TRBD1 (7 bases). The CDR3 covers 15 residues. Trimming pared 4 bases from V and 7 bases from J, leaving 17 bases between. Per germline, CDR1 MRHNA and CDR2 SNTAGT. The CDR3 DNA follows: TGTGCCAGCAGTGTAGCCCAGGGGGGTTGGAATGAGCAGTTCTTC. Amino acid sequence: CASSVAQGGWNEQFF.

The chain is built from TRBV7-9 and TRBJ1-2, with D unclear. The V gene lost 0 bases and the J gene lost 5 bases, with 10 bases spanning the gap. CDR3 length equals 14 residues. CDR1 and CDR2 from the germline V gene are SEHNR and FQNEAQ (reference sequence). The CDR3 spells CASSLAEADYGYTF. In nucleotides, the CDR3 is TGTGCCAGCAGCTTAGCGGAGGCGGATTATGGCTACACCTTC.

The CDR3 spells CASSLEVGRWAGELFF. The CDR3 nucleotides read TGCGCCAGCAGCTTGGAGGTGGGGCGCTGGGCCGGGGAGCTGTTTTTT. V and J are TRBV5-1 and TRBJ2-2; D is perhaps TRBD1 (5 bases). Trimming stripped 0 bases from V and 6 bases from J, with 15 bases between. Germline V CDR1 and CDR2: SGHRS, YFSETQ. CDR3 length: 16 residues.

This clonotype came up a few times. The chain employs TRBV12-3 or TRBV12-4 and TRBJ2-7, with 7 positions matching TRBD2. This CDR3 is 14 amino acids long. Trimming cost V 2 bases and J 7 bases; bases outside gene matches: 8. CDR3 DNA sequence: TGTGCCAGCAGTTTAAGTCTAGCGGCCTTGGAGCAGTACTTC. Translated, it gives CASSLSLAALEQYF.

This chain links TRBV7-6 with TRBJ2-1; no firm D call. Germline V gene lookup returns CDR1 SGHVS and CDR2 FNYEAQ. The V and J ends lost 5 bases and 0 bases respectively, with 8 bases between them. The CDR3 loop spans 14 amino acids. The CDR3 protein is CASSPAYSYNEQFF. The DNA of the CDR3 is TGTGCCAGCAGCCCTGCCTACTCCTACAATGAGCAGTTCTTC.